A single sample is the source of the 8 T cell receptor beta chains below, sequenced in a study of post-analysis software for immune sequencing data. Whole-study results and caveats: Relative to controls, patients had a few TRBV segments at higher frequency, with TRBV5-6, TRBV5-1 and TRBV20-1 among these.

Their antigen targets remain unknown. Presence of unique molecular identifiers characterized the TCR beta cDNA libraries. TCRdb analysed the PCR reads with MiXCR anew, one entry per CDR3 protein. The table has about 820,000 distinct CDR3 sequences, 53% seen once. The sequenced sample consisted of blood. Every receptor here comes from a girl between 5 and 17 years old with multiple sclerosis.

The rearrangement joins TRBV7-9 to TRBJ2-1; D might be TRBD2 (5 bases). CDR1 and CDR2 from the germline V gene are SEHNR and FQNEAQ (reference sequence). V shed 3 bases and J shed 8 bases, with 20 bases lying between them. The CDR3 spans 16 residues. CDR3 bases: TGTGCCAGCAGCTTCCCTCGAGGGTCCGGGTCCGATGAGCAGTTCTTC. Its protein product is CASSFPRGSGSDEQFF.

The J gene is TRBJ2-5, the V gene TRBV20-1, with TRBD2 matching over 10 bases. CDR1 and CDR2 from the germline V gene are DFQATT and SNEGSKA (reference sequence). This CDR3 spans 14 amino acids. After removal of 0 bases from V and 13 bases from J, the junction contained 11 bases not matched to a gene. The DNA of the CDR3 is TGCAGTGCTAGAGAGGATGGGCTAGCGGGAGTAAGGTACTTC. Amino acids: CSAREDGLAGVRYF.

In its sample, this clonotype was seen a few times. The DNA for the CDR3 is TGCAGCGTTTGGACTAGCGGGCAGTTCTTC. Encoded protein: CSVWTSGQFF. The rearrangement joins TRBV29-1 to TRBJ2-1, with 10 nucleotides matching TRBD2. Per germline, CDR1 SQVTM and CDR2 ANQGSEA. With 5 bases clipped from V and 12 bases from J, the junction kept 1 base outside the gene matches. The CDR3 length is 10 residues.

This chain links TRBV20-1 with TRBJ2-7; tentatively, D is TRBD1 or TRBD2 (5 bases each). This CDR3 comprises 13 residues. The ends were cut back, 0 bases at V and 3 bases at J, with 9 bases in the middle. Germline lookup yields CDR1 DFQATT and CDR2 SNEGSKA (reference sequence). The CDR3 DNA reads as TGCAGTGCTAGAGACAGGGACGACTACGAGCAGTACTTC. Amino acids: CSARDRDDYEQYF.

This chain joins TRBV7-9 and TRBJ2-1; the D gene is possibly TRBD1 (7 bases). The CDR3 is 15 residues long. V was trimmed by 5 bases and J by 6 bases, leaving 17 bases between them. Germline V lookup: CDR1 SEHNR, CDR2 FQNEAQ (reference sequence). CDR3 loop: CASSAQGGSSNEQFF. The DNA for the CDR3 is TGTGCCAGCAGCGCCCAGGGGGGATCTAGCAATGAGCAGTTCTTC. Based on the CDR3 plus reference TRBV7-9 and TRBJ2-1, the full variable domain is DTGVSQNPRHKITKRGQNVTFRCDPISEHNRLYWYRQTLGQGPEFLTYFQNEAQLEKSRLLSDRFSAERPKGSFSTLEIQRTEQGDSAMYLCASSAQGGSSNEQFFGPGTRLTVL.

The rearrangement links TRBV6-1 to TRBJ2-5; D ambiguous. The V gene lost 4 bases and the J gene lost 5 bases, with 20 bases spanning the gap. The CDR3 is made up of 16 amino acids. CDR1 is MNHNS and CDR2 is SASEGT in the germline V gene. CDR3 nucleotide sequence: TGTGCCAGCAGTGTCTCCGAAACGGCCACATGGGAGACCCAGTACTTC. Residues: CASSVSETATWETQYF.

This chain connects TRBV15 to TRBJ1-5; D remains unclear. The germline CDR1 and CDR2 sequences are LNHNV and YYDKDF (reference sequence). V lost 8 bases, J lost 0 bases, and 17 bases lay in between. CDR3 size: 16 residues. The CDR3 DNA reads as TGTGCCACCGACCGCCGGTATGGGTATAGCAATCAGCCCCAGCATTTT. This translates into CATDRRYGYSNQPQHF.

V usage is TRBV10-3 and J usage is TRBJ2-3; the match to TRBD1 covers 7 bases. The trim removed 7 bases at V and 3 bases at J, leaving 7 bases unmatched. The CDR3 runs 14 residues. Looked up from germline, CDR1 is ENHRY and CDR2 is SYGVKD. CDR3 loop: CAITGQLTTDTQYF. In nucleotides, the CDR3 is TGTGCCATCACGGGACAGTTGACTACAGATACGCAGTATTTT.